This T cell receptor beta chain was sequenced for a study of blood T cell repertoires in COVID-19. The CDR3 is 15 amino acids. The germline V gene has CDR1 SGHRS and CDR2 YFSETQ. The V end was cut by 4 bases, the J end by 4 bases, with 15 bases between. This clone has a handful of counts. Here immunoSEQ multiplex PCR was the method, and the copy in TCRdb shows in-frame clones only, minus some. The sample carries about 50,000 clones, approximately 79% recorded once. The material sequenced was peripheral blood. The sequence was collected from a man aged 65 to 85 with acute or convalescent COVID-19. The rearrangement joins TRBV5-1 to TRBJ1-3; D might be TRBD1 (5 bases). CDR3 bases: TGCGCCAGCAGCCCTCAACCGGACACCGGAAACACCATATATTTT. It is translated as CASSPQPDTGNTIYF.